This TCR beta chain was recorded in a study of OX40 agonist ivuxolimab in advanced cancers. About the study: People in dose escalation had one of these cancers: hepatocellular carcinoma, melanoma, renal cell or head and neck cancer. Earlier anti-PD-1, anti-PD-L1 or anti-CTLA-4 therapy was permitted; about 44% had received some. Study-level findings and limits: CD8+ T cells averaged more expanded clones than CD4+. Clonal expansion by week 6 occurred in CD4+ and CD8+ blood T cells (at 0.1 to 3.0 mg/kg).

Sequenced by immunoSEQ multiplex PCR; TCRdb stores in-frame clones only, minus some. The table has 65,000 to 80,000 clones, around 90% seen once; the top ten hold approximately 10%. Comments on this clone: Antigen specificity is unknown.

The sequences come from CD4+ or CD8+ T cells sorted from blood, collected in a trial of the OX40 agonist ivuxolimab. The receptor's source is an adult with an advanced solid tumor such as melanoma, head and neck, liver or kidney cancer.

In nucleotides, the CDR3 is TGTGCCAGCACCAAAATCCGGGACACCAACACCGGGGAGCTGTTTTTT. This encodes CASTKIRDTNTGELFF. The genes are TRBV5-4 and TRBJ2-2; tentatively, D is TRBD1 (6 bases). The germline V gene encodes CDR1 SGHNT and CDR2 YYREEE (reference sequence). The CDR3 totals 16 residues. V was shortened by 6 bases and J by 2 bases, with 17 bases between the two germline ends.